What follows are 8 T cell receptor beta chains derived from one specimen sequenced in a study of memory CD4+ T cells and cytomegalovirus serostatus. TCRdb's table, derived via immunoSEQ multiplex PCR, lists solely in-frame clones and lacks some. The table lists tens of thousands of clones, more than 70% of them singletons. The sort gate was single viable CD3+CD4+CD8-CD45RO+ cells for memory CD4+ T cells. The sequencing sample was made of memory CD4+ T cells from blood. Receptors were obtained from an adult in good health and CMV-seronegative. Some clones in this sample may be carry-over from other donors' samples.

This chain connects TRBV27 to TRBJ2-1, with D possibly matching TRBD2 (5 bases). CDR1 is MNHEY and CDR2 is SMNVEV in the germline V gene (reference sequence). This CDR3 region has 13 residues. V was cut by 5 bases and J by 7 bases, with 12 bases left in between. Here the CDR3 DNA reads TGTGCCAGCAGTCCCCGAACTAGGAATGAGCAGTTCTTC. Protein product: CASSPRTRNEQFF.

This chain connects TRBV4-3 to TRBJ1-1; possibly TRBD1 for D (5 bases). Germline CDR1 is LGHNA and CDR2 is YSLEER. The CDR3 covers 15 residues. Trimming took 4 bases from V and 1 from J, leaving 13 bases between them. CDR3 sequence: CASSRERGRNTEAFF. As DNA, the CDR3 is TGCGCCAGCAGCCGAGAGAGGGGCCGGAACACTGAAGCTTTCTTT.

The chain carries TRBV16 and TRBJ2-7, with unresolved D. The germline V and J ends were trimmed by 0 bases and 3 bases, with 6 bases remaining between them. Germline assignment: CDR1 KGHSY and CDR2 FQNENV. CDR3 length: 13 residues. The CDR3 here is CASSQSGIYEQYF. CDR3 DNA: TGTGCCAGCAGCCAATCGGGGATCTACGAGCAGTACTTC.

The genes are TRBV2 and TRBJ2-3; 9 bases fit TRBD2. This CDR3 contains 14 residues. After removal of 7 bases from V and 3 bases from J, the junction contained 5 bases not matched to a gene. CDR1 is SNHLY and CDR2 is FYNNEI in the germline V gene. The CDR3 reads CASISGRGTDTQYF. The CDR3 DNA reads TGTGCCAGCATTAGCGGGAGAGGAACAGATACGCAGTATTTT.

V gene TRBV7-3 combines with J gene TRBJ2-2; D gene uncertain. V was cut by 1 base and J by 3 bases, with 9 bases left in between. The CDR3 has 15 residues. The V gene's germline CDR1 is SGHTA and CDR2 FQGTGA. This CDR3 is CASSLNPTDTGELFF. The CDR3 nucleotides are TGTGCCAGCAGCTTAAACCCCACAGACACCGGGGAGCTGTTTTTT.

This sequence joins TRBV6-1 and TRBJ2-7; D is perhaps TRBD1 (6 bases). Germline CDR1 MNHNS, CDR2 SASEGT. This CDR3 region has 14 residues. Trimming stripped 6 bases from V and 2 bases from J, with 14 bases between. The CDR3 nucleotides are TGTGCCAGCAGAGATACAGGGCCCCCCTACGAGCAGTACTTC. It specifies CASRDTGPPYEQYF.

The V and J genes are TRBV11-1 and TRBJ2-1, with 7 bases that match TRBD1. From germline, CDR1 is SGHAT and CDR2 FQDESV (reference sequence). Losses at the gene ends were 7 bases for V and 14 bases for J; bases not matched to a gene: 14. The CDR3 runs to 13 residues. CDR3 DNA sequence: TGTGCCAGCACCCTAAACAGGGGAAATGTTGAGTTCTTC. This codes for CASTLNRGNVEFF.

V and J are TRBV11-2 and TRBJ1-1; TRBD1 aligns across 9 bases. Germline CDR1 is SGHAT and CDR2 is FQNNGV. Trimming cost V 5 bases and J 2 bases; bases outside gene matches: 3. This CDR3 contains 14 residues. CDR3 in amino acids: CASSPGQGNTEAFF. The CDR3 DNA sequence: TGTGCCAGCAGCCCGGGACAGGGTAACACTGAAGCTTTCTTT.